These 14 T cell receptor beta chains were sequenced from one sample in a study of T cells in Graves' hyperthyroidism and ophthalmopathy (dated by TCRdb to between 2019 and 2020). Library preparation used multiplex PCR. These reads were obtained on an Illumina HiSeq 2000. Amplification of TCR beta CDR3 regions was carried out from RNA transcripts. The TCR CDR3 was subjected to a first round of RT-PCR using the HTBI primer set and the Qiagen OneStep RT-PCR kit. In-frame beta chains were kept once TCRdb had trimmed the public reads at Q25 with fastp and called clones with MiXCR. One record per CDR3 amino acid sequence lists the most common genes and DNA. The sample records nearly 600,000 distinct CDR3 sequences, roughly 13% of which are singletons. Of the sample, around 5.4% is held by the ten largest clones. Sequenced: blood. Receptor source: a woman under 40 with Graves' hyperthyroidism that later progressed to Graves' ophthalmopathy.

The chain uses TRBV24-1 and TRBJ2-1; D gene uncertain. Germline V CDR1 and CDR2: KGHDR, SFDVKD. This CDR3 is built from 12 residues. Between the trimmed V and J ends, which lost 4 bases and 5 bases, there was a span of 5 bases. CDR3 amino acids: CATSERDNEQFF. CDR3 DNA: TGTGCCACCAGTGAGAGAGACAATGAGCAGTTCTTC.

This sequence joins TRBV12-3 or TRBV12-4 and TRBJ2-3; D call uncertain. CDR3 size: 15 residues. V shed 0 bases and J shed 4 bases, with 11 bases lying between them. DNA for the CDR3: TGTGCCAGCAGTTTAGCGCTGGGTCTTCCAGATACGCAGTATTTT. This codes for CASSLALGLPDTQYF.

This clonotype was detected ten times or more. The V gene is TRBV28, the J gene TRBJ2-2; D unresolved. CDR1 is MDHEN, CDR2 SYDVKM, per germline. V was shortened by 4 bases and J by 2 bases, with 8 bases between the two germline ends. The CDR3 is 14 amino acids. CDR3 sequence reads: CASSSTVNTGELFF. The CDR3 nucleotides are TGTGCCAGCAGTTCCACCGTAAACACCGGGGAGCTGTTTTTT.

This chain uses TRBV6-1 with TRBJ2-1, with 9 bases matching TRBD1. Germline V lookup: CDR1 MNHNS, CDR2 SASEGT. The CDR3 loop spans 15 amino acids. V was clipped by 8 bases and J by 4 bases; unmatched bases: 9. CDR3 coding DNA: TGTGCCAGCTGCACTGACAGGGGGTTATACAATGAGCAGTTCTTC. Its translation is CASCTDRGLYNEQFF.

This clonotype appeared a few times. The gene calls are TRBV6-5 and TRBJ1-6; 12 bases are a match to TRBD1. This CDR3 contains 15 residues. The junction had 4 bases not matched to a gene; V was cut back by 0 bases and J by 13 bases. Germline V gives CDR1 MNHEY, CDR2 SVGAGI. The CDR3 DNA sequence: TGTGCCAGCAGTTACTCGGGGACAGGGGGCTTTCCCCTCCACTTT. Translated, it gives CASSYSGTGGFPLHF.

A word on this clonotype: The junction departs from germline at one end; a sequencing error may be responsible. CDR3 in amino acids: CASSIAGALYEQYF. The CDR3 DNA is TGTGCCAGCAGCATAGCGGGAGCCCTCTACGAGCAGTACTTC. The rearrangement joins TRBV7-2 to TRBJ2-7, with 9 bases lining up with TRBD2. The germline CDR1 and CDR2 sequences are SGHTA and FQGNSA. This CDR3 contains 14 residues.

In its sample, this clonotype was seen once. The chain carries TRBV6-5 and TRBJ2-4, with 10 nucleotides matching TRBD2. CDR1 MNHEY and CDR2 SVGAGI come from the germline V gene. Germline trimming cut 2 bases from V and 4 bases from J; bases unmatched to any gene: 8. This CDR3 comprises 17 residues. The CDR3 protein is CASSYTLAGVEKNIQYF. The CDR3 DNA is TGTGCCAGCAGTTACACCCTAGCGGGAGTCGAAAAAAACATTCAGTACTTC.

With respect to this clonotype: This may be a read error: a much more frequent sequence differs by one nucleotide. This sequence joins TRBV10-3 and TRBJ2-5, with a weak D call TRBD2 (6 bases). Germline CDR1 reads ENHRY; CDR2 reads SYGVKD. The CDR3 covers 15 residues. The ends were cut back, 8 bases at V and 5 bases at J, with 21 bases in the middle. CDR3 region: CAIRASETPRETQYF. DNA for the CDR3: TGTGCCATCCGGGCTAGCGAGACACCGAGGGAGACCCAGTACTTC.

The J gene is TRBJ2-1, the V gene TRBV29-1, with TRBD2 identical over 11 bases. There are 14 residues in the CDR3. J was trimmed by 7 bases and V by 7 bases; bases with no gene match: 9. Germline lookup yields CDR1 SQVTM and CDR2 ANQGSEA. CDR3 in amino acids: CSGTTSGKMNEQFF. The DNA for the CDR3 is TGCAGCGGGACGACTAGCGGGAAAATGAATGAGCAGTTCTTC.

The chain is built from TRBV6-9 and TRBJ2-3, with D perhaps matching TRBD1 (6 bases). The CDR3 consists of 15 residues. The V gene's germline CDR1 is MNHGY and CDR2 SVAAGI. Trimming pared 4 bases from V and 1 base from J, leaving 12 bases between. For the CDR3, the DNA is TGTGCCAGCAGTTCAGGGGATGCTGGCACAGATACGCAGTATTTT. This codes for CASSSGDAGTDTQYF.

This clonotype has at least ten counts. The chain employs TRBV7-6 and TRBJ1-1; TRBD1 might be the D (6 bases). V was clipped by 5 bases and J by 0 bases, with 13 bases between them. Germline assignment: CDR1 SGHVS and CDR2 FNYEAQ. CDR3 size: 15 residues. CDR3 sequence (DNA): TGTGCCAGCAGCGGTGCGGGGGACATGAACACTGAAGCTTTCTTT. It encodes CASSGAGDMNTEAFF. The variable domain in full, completed from reference TRBV7-6 and TRBJ1-1, reads GAGVSQSPRYKVTKRGQDVALRCDPISGHVSLYWYRQALGQGPEFLTYFNYEAQQDKSGLPNDRFSAERPEGSISTLTIQRTEQRDSAMYRCASSGAGDMNTEAFFGQGTRLTVV.

V and J are TRBV28 and TRBJ1-1; D is undetermined. In germline, CDR1 is MDHEN, CDR2 SYDVKM. There are 13 residues in the CDR3. Trimming took off 6 bases at V and 7 bases at J, with 15 bases between the two ends. DNA of the CDR3: TGTGCCAGCAGCAACTTACAGTCGGGTGAAGCTTTCTTT. Translated: CASSNLQSGEAFF.

This clonotype was seen ten or more times. V and J are TRBV3-1 and TRBJ1-6; D is perhaps TRBD1 (6 bases). Germline V gene data show CDR1 as LGHDT and CDR2 as YNNKEL (reference sequence). V shed 8 bases and J shed 10 bases, with 18 bases lying between them. The CDR3 runs 14 residues. The CDR3 is CASGRDNKVSPLHF. In nucleotides, the CDR3 is TGTGCCAGCGGAAGGGACAACAAAGTCTCACCCCTCCACTTT.

This clonotype was recorded a few times. A much larger clone is a single base away; this may be a read error. The V gene is TRBV3-1, the J gene TRBJ2-1, with 10 nucleotides matching TRBD1. V gave up 8 bases and J gave up 6 bases; unmatched junction bases: 10. There are 15 residues in the CDR3. Looked up from germline, CDR1 is LGHDT and CDR2 is YNNKEL (reference sequence). Here the CDR3 DNA reads TGTGCCAGCTGCCCGACAGGGGGCGCGGGCAATGAGCAGTTCTTC. As protein: CASCPTGGAGNEQFF.